This entry concerns a single T cell receptor (beta chain). The sample originates from a study of blood T cell repertoires in COVID-19. In the study overall: Sites across the United States, Italy and Spain contributed samples from acute and convalescent COVID-19.

The table came from immunoSEQ multiplex PCR; TCRdb's copy has only in-frame clones and leaves some out. The table has some 190,000 clones, roughly 85% seen once. The sequenced sample was peripheral blood. This sequence was found in a woman older than 75 with acute or convalescent COVID-19.

The CDR3 region has the DNA TGCGCCAGCAGCTTATCCGGACAGCCACTCTATGGCTACACCTTC. Protein sequence: CASSLSGQPLYGYTF. The V gene is TRBV5-1, the J gene TRBJ1-2; the D gene is possibly TRBD1 (6 bases). This CDR3 comprises 15 residues. Germline values: CDR1 SGHRS, CDR2 YFSETQ. V was shortened by 2 bases and J by 4 bases, with 15 bases between the two germline ends.